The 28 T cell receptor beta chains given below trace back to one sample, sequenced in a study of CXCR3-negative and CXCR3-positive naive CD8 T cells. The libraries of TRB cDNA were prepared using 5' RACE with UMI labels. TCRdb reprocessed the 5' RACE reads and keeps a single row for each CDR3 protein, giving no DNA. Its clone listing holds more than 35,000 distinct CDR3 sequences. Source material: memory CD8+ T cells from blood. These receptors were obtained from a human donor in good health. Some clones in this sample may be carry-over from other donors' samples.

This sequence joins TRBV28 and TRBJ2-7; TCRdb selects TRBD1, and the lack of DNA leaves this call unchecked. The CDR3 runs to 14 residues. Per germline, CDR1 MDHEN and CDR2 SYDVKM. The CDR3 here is CASREMTGQYEQYF.

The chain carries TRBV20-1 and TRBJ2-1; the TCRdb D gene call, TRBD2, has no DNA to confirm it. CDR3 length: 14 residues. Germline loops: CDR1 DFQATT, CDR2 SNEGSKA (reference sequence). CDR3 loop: CSASHLADHNEQFF.

This CDR3 reads CASSQVVPSGRGNLGEQYF. The chain uses TRBV28 and TRBJ2-7; the D call from TCRdb, TRBD2, cannot be confirmed without DNA. CDR3 length equals 19 residues. Germline V gene sequence: CDR1 MDHEN, CDR2 SYDVKM.

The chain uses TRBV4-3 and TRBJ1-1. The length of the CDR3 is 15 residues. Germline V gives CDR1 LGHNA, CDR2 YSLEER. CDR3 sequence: CASSQDRPGNTEAFF.

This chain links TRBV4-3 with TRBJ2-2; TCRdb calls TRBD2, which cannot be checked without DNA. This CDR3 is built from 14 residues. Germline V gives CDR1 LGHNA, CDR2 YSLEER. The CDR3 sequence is CASSGGLEVGELFF.

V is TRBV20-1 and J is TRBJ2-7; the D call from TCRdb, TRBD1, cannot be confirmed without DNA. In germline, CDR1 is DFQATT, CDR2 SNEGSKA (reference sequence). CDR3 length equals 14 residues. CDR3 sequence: CSARTGTAVYEQYF.

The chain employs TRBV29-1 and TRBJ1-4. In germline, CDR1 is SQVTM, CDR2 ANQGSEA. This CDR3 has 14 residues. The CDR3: CSVGGWSENEKLFF.

CDR3 sequence reads: CASSAPTGAGELFF. The chain combines TRBV7-6 with TRBJ2-2; there is no DNA to check the TCRdb D call of TRBD1. Germline lookup yields CDR1 SGHVS and CDR2 FNYEAQ. The CDR3 sequence is 14 residues long.

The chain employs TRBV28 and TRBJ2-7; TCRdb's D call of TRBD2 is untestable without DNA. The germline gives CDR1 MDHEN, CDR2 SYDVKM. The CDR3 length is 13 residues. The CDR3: CASSPAVVYEQYF.

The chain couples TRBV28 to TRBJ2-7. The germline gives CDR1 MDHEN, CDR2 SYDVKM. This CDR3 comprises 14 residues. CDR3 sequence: CASTLVRVPYEQYF. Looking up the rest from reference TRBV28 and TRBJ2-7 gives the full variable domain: DVKVTQSSRYLVKRTGEKVFLECVQDMDHENMFWYRQDPGLGLRLIYFSYDVKMKEKGDIPEGYSVSREKKERFSLILESASTNQTSMYLCASTLVRVPYEQYFGPGTRLTVT.

The CDR3 loop reads CAISEGTTNTGELFF. This chain links TRBV10-3 with TRBJ2-2; TCRdb names TRBD1, which stays unverified in the absence of DNA. CDR3 length equals 15 residues. CDR1 and CDR2 from the germline V gene are ENHRY and SYGVKD.

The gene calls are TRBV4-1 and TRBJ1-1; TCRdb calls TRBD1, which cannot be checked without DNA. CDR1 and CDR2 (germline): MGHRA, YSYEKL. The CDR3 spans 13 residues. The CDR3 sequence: CASSLPGGVEAFF.

CDR3 sequence reads: CASRLGTPSTDTQYF. This chain uses TRBV5-1 with TRBJ2-3. This CDR3 region has 15 residues. Germline values: CDR1 SGHRS, CDR2 YFSETQ. The complete variable domain, with remaining parts taken from reference TRBV5-1 and TRBJ2-3, reads KAGVTQTPRYLIKTRGQQVTLSCSPISGHRSVSWYQQTPGQGLQFLFEYFSETQRNKGNFPGRFSGRQFSNSRSEMNVSTLELGDSALYLCASRLGTPSTDTQYFGPGTRLTVL.

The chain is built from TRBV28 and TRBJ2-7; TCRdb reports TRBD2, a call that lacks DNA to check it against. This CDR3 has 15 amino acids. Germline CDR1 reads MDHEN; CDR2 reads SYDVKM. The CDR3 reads CASSPRRAELGEQYF.

The CDR3 spells CASSLSVREGWETQYF. The rearrangement links TRBV7-8 to TRBJ2-5; the TCRdb D gene call, TRBD2, has no DNA to confirm it. The CDR3 runs to 16 residues. The germline CDR1 and CDR2 sequences are SGHVS and FQNEAQ.

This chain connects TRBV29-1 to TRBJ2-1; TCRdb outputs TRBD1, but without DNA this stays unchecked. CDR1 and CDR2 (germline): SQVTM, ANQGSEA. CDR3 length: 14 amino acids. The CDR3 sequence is CSVEGQVNRNEQFF.

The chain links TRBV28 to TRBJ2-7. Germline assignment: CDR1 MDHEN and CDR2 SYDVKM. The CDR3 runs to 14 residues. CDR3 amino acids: CASSLDRGPYEQYF.

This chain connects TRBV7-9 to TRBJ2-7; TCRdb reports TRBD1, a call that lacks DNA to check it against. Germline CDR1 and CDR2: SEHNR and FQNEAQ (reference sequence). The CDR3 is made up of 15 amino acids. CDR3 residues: CASSLSTGSPYEQYF. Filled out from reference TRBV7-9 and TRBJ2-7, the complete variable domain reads DTGVSQNPRHKITKRGQNVTFRCDPISEHNRLYWYRQTLGQGPEFLTYFQNEAQLEKSRLLSDRFSAERPKGSFSTLEIQRTEQGDSAMYLCASSLSTGSPYEQYFGPGTRLTVT.

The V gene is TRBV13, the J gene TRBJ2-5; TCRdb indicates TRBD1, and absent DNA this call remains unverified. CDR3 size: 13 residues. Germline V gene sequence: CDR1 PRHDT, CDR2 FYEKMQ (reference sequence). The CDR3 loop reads CASSQGGLETQYF.

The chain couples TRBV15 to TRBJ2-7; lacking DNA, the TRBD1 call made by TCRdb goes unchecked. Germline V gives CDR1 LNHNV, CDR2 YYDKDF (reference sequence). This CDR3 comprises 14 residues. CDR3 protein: CATSRASRSREQYF.

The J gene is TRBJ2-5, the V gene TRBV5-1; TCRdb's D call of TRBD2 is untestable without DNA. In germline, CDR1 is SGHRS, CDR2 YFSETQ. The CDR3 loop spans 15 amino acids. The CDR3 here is CASSFPSGGEKTQYF.

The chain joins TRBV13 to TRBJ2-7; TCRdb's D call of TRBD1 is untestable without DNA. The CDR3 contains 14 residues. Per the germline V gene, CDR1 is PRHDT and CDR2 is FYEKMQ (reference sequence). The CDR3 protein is CASSLWADNYEQYF.

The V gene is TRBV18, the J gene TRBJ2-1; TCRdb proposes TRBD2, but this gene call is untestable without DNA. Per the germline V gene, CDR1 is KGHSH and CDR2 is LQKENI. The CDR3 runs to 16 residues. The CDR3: CASSPPGLVRYNDQFF.

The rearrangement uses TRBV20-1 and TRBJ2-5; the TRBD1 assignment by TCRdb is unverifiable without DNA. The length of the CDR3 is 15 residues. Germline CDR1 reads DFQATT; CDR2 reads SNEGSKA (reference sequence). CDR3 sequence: CSAREDGQGGETQYF.

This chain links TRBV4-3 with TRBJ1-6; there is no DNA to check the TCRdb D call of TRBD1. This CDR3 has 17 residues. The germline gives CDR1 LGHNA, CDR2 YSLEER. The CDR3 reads CASSQDSTGGNNSPLHF.

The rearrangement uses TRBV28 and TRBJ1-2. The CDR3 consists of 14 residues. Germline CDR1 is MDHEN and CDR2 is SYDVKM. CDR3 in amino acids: CASSSQQINYGYTF.

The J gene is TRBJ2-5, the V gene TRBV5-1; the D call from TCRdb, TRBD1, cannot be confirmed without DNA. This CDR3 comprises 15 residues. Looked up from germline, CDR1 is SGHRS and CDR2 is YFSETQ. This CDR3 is CASSPWDRGRETQYF.

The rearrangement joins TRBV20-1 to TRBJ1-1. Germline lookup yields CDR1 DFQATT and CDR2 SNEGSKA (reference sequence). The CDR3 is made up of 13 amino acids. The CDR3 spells CSAMDGLNTEAFF.